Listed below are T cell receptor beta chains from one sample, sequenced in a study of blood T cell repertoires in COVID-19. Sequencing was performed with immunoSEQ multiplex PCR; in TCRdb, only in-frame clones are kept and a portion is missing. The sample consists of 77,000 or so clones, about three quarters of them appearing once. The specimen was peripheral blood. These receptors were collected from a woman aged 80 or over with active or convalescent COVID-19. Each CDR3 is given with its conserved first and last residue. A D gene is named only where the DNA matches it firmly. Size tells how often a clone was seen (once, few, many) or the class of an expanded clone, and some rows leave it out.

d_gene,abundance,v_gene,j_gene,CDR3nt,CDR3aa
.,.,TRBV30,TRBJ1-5,TGTGCCTGGAGCTCAGGGGTAGGTCAGCCCCAGCATTTT,CAWSSGVGQPQHF
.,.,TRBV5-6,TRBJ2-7,TGTGCCAGCAGCTTGGGACAGGCCTCCTACGAGCAGTACTTC,CASSLGQASYEQYF
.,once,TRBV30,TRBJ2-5,TGTGCCTGGAGTGTACTCCTGGGGGGTCTGGAAGAGACCCAGTACTTC,CAWSVLLGGLEETQYF
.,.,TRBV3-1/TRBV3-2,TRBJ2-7,TGTGCCAGCAGCCAAGAGGGCGGGGCTGAGCACTTC,CASSQEGGAEHF
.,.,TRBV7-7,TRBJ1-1,TGTGCTAGCAGCGAACTAGAGAACACTGAAGCTTTCTTT,CASSELENTEAFF
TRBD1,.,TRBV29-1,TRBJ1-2,TGCAGCGTTGACCAGGGGGCCTCCTATGGCTACACCTTC,CSVDQGASYGYTF
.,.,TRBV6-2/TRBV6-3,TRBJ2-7,TGTGCCAGCAGTTGGATTCAGGGCGGGAACGTCTACGAGCAGTACTTC,CASSWIQGGNVYEQYF
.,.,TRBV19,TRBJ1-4,TGTGCCAGTAGTATCGGCGGATTTGGTGAAAAACTGTTTTTT,CASSIGGFGEKLFF
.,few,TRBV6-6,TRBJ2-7,TGTGCCAGCAGTTACAAGGAGGGGGAGCAGTACTTC,CASSYKEGEQYF
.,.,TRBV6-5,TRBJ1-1,TGTGCCAGCAGTCGGGATGTTAGGACTTTCTTT,CASSRDVRTFF
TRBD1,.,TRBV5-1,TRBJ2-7,TGCGCCAGCAGCTTGGAGGGGACAGGGGGCCTAATTAACGAGCAGTACTTC,CASSLEGTGGLINEQYF
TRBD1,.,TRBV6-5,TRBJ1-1,TGTGCCAGCAGTCCCCTGGTTCAGGGGGCTGAAGCTTTCTTT,CASSPLVQGAEAFF
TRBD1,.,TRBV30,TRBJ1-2,TGTGCCTGGAGTGATTGGTCAGGGGGCCGTGGCTACACCTTC,CAWSDWSGGRGYTF
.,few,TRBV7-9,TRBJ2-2,TGTGCCAGCGAGATAACCGGGGAGCTGTTTTTT,CASEITGELFF
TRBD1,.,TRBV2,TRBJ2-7,TGTGCCAGCAGCGGCGCTAGGGACAGGGGGAACGAGCAGTACTTC,CASSGARDRGNEQYF
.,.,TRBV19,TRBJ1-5,TGTGCCAGTAGTCTCGACAACCAAAATCAGCCCCAGCATTTT,CASSLDNQNQPQHF
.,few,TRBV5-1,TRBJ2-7,TGCGCCAGCAGCCCCCCCAGGGACATAATTAACGAGCAGTACTTC,CASSPPRDIINEQYF
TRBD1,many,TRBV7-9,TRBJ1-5,TGTGCCAGCAGCTTAGGACAGGGAAATCAGCCCCAGCATTTT,CASSLGQGNQPQHF
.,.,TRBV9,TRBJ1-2,TGTGCCAGCAGTCGACAGAGCTATGGCTACACCTTC,CASSRQSYGYTF